What follows are 5 T cell receptor beta chains derived from one specimen sequenced in a study of cytomegalovirus exposure and HLA in healthy donors. The PCR was carried out with 60 Vbeta primers and 13 Jbeta primers. Data came from immunoSEQ multiplex PCR; TCRdb stores just in-frame clones and leaves some out. The top ten hold 7.5% to 9% of the sample, which has 110,000 or so clones, 76% seen once. The sample was PBMCs. These receptors originate from a man aged 35 to 55 in good health and CMV-seropositive.

The V gene is TRBV19, the J gene TRBJ2-2; D may be TRBD2 (6 bases). CDR3 length: 13 residues. With 7 bases removed from V and 6 bases from J, the gap between germline ends came to 12 bases. CDR1 LNHDA and CDR2 SQIVND come from the germline V gene (reference sequence). In DNA, the CDR3 is TGTGCCAGTATCACCAGGGAGGCCGGGGAGCTGTTTTTT. Amino acid sequence: CASITREAGELFF.

The genes are TRBV18 and TRBJ2-7; the D gene is possibly TRBD1 (6 bases). V lost 3 bases to trimming and J lost 3 bases, with 12 bases between them. Germline CDR1 is KGHSH and CDR2 is LQKENI. CDR3 length equals 14 residues. The CDR3 sequence: CASSPSQGNYEQYF. CDR3 sequence (DNA): TGTGCCAGCTCACCCTCGCAGGGGAACTACGAGCAGTACTTC.

The rearrangement uses TRBV6-5 and TRBJ1-2, with D perhaps matching TRBD1 (5 bases). Trimming pared 2 bases from V and 2 bases from J, leaving 9 bases between. The CDR3 spans 14 residues. The germline V gene encodes CDR1 MNHEY and CDR2 SVGAGI. The CDR3 sequence: CASSYLQANYGYTF. CDR3 nucleotides: TGTGCCAGCAGTTACCTACAGGCAAACTATGGCTACACCTTC.

This clone occurred once. The V gene is TRBV27, the J gene TRBJ2-5; D may be TRBD1 (5 bases). Trimming removed 2 bases from V and 2 bases from J, with 6 bases in between. The CDR3 has 13 residues. CDR1 and CDR2 (germline): MNHEY, SMNVEV (reference sequence). DNA of the CDR3: TGTGCCAGCAGTTTAAGGACACAAGAGACCCAGTACTTC. Protein: CASSLRTQETQYF.

This clone was counted once. V and J are TRBV7-3 and TRBJ2-5; D may be TRBD1 (6 bases). Germline CDR1 and CDR2: SGHTA and FQGTGA. With 4 bases removed from V and 4 bases from J, the gap between germline ends came to 10 bases. The CDR3 totals 13 residues. The CDR3 loop reads CASSWGRPETQYF. CDR3 nucleotides: TGTGCCAGCAGCTGGGGGCGCCCAGAGACCCAGTACTTC.